The clone carrying this TCR beta chain was counted many times. Its matching antigen is unknown. The second PCR ran 7 to 11 cycles with a sample-barcoded 5' primer and J-beta primers. At least 3 million CDR3-containing paired-end reads were obtained per sample. TCRdb called the 5' RACE reads again in MiXCR, with one record for every CDR3 protein. The table lists approximately 1,100,000 distinct CDR3 sequences, 45% of them singletons. This sample was included in a study of blood T cells in healthy people across ages. Overall study results and limits: Correlation between TCR beta diversity and naive T cell percentage was strong.

CDR1 is SGHTA, CDR2 FQGNSA, per germline. The CDR3 has 17 residues. The ends lost 1 base at V and 4 bases at J; junction bases unmatched: 10. The sequence was collected from a woman aged 60-75 years in good health. V and J are TRBV7-2 and TRBJ2-5, with 9 positions matching TRBD2. The source material was blood. This CDR3 reads CASSLVGSGRRGETQYF. In DNA form, the CDR3 reads TGTGCCAGCAGCTTAGTTGGTAGCGGGAGACGGGGAGAGACCCAGTACTTC.